These T cell receptor beta chains were read from a single sample in a study of PD-L1 blockade in urothelial cancer. The repertoire was sequenced with immunoSEQ multiplex PCR; TCRdb's copy has only in-frame clones and lacks some. The table shows about 50,000 clones, with around 80% occurring only once. The specimen comprised PBMCs, sampled around atezolizumab (anti-PD-L1) treatment. These receptors were collected from an older man with urothelial cancer. Both conserved end residues are part of each CDR3. The D gene is left open where the match is weak. Size is stated for part of the rows, as once, few or many counts, or as a class when the clone is expanded.

CDR3nt	CDR3aa	d_gene	len	abundance	v_gene	j_gene
TGTGCCAGCACCCCCGGCGGAGGGACAGGACCTAAAGCTTTCTTT	CASTPGGGTGPKAFF	TRBD1	15	NA	TRBV5-5	TRBJ1-1
TGTGCCAGCAGCTTCCTGGACAGGGGTATTTACTCACCCCTCCACTTT	CASSFLDRGIYSPLHF	TRBD1	16	NA	TRBV7-2	TRBJ1-6
TGTGCCTGGAGTGTAGGGGCCAGGGCGAATTCACCCCTCCACTTT	CAWSVGARANSPLHF	NA	15	NA	TRBV30	TRBJ1-6
TGTGCCAGCAACCCACAGAAAGGAAACACCATATATTTT	CASNPQKGNTIYF	NA	13	NA	TRBV6-5	TRBJ1-3
TGTGCCAGCAGTACCACCTACAGGGTTGAGCAGTTCTTC	CASSTTYRVEQFF	NA	13	NA	TRBV27	TRBJ2-1
TGTGCCAGCCAGACTAGCGGGGAGGGAAATGAGCAGTTCTTC	CASQTSGEGNEQFF	TRBD2	14	NA	TRBV9	TRBJ2-1
TGTGCCAGCAGTGCCAGGACAGGGAATGGCTACACCTTC	CASSARTGNGYTF	TRBD1	13	NA	TRBV6-1	TRBJ1-2
TGTGCCAGGGTTAACAGCGGGAGGGTCCTGCAGTTCTTC	CARVNSGRVLQFF	TRBD2	13	once	TRBV2	TRBJ2-1
TGTGCCAGCAGCCCTGGGGGGGTGGCGGGGGCCCAAGAGACCCAGTACTTC	CASSPGGVAGAQETQYF	NA	17	NA	TRBV7-2	TRBJ2-5
TGTGCCAGCAGCGTGGGCGGGGGGATGTTCACAGATACGCAGTATTTT	CASSVGGGMFTDTQYF	TRBD2	16	NA	TRBV9	TRBJ2-3
TGTGCCAGCAGCTTGATTAGCGTACTGCACAATGAGCAGTTCTTC	CASSLISVLHNEQFF	NA	15	NA	TRBV5-4	TRBJ2-1
TGTGCCAGCAGCTTCCACCTAGCGGGGGGGCGGAATGAGCAGTTCTTC	CASSFHLAGGRNEQFF	TRBD2	16	NA	TRBV7-9	TRBJ2-1
TGTGCCAGCAGTCCCCTAGGACAGGGGGACAATGAGCAGTTCTTC	CASSPLGQGDNEQFF	TRBD1	15	NA	TRBV25-1	TRBJ2-1
TGTGCCAGCAGCCAGACAGGGTCCGAGACCCAGTACTTC	CASSQTGSETQYF	TRBD1	13	NA	TRBV5-4	TRBJ2-5
TGTGCCAGCAGCAAAAGACTAGCGGAGAGCACAGATACGCAGTATTTT	CASSKRLAESTDTQYF	TRBD2	16	NA	TRBV7-2	TRBJ2-3
TGCGCCAGCAGCTTGGCTTGGGATAGGAGGCATGGCTACACCTTC	CASSLAWDRRHGYTF	NA	15	NA	TRBV5-1	TRBJ1-2
TGCGCCAGCAGCCAAGATTGGAGCCTTAGCAATCAGCCCCAGCATTTT	CASSQDWSLSNQPQHF	NA	16	once	TRBV4-3	TRBJ1-5
TGTGCCAGCAGTTTAGTCGCGGAAAAAGAGACCCAGTACTTC	CASSLVAEKETQYF	NA	14	NA	TRBV28	TRBJ2-5
TGTGCCAGCAGATATACAGGGGGCGCGGGCCCACCCCTCCACTTT	CASRYTGGAGPPLHF	TRBD1	15	NA	TRBV28	TRBJ1-6
TGTGCCAGCAGTGAGGGGGGGGGTGCTTTCTTT	CASSEGGGAFF	NA	11	NA	TRBV2	TRBJ1-1
TGTGCCAGCAGCCTCTTACAGGGGGAATATGGCTACACCTTC	CASSLLQGEYGYTF	TRBD1	14	NA	TRBV7-9	TRBJ1-2
TGTGCCAGCAGCCCCCGGACAGGGGGCATGTCCACTGAAGCTTTCTTT	CASSPRTGGMSTEAFF	TRBD1	16	NA	TRBV7-2	TRBJ1-1
TGTGCCAGCAGGGCGACCGGGACAGGGAATGAAAAACTGTTTTTT	CASRATGTGNEKLFF	TRBD1	15	NA	TRBV5-6	TRBJ1-4
TGCGCCAGTGCTCCGGGACAGTCGGGTTACAATGAGCAGTTCTTC	CASAPGQSGYNEQFF	TRBD1	15	NA	TRBV10-1	TRBJ2-1
TGTGCCACATCCCGGAGCGGACAGGAAGCTAACTATGGCTACACCTTC	CATSRSGQEANYGYTF	TRBD1	16	NA	TRBV10-3	TRBJ1-2
TGTGCCAGCAGCGTATCCCCAGGGGGGTACAATGAGCAGTTCTTC	CASSVSPGGYNEQFF	NA	15	NA	TRBV9	TRBJ2-1
TGTGCCATCAGTGACCCGGGACAGCTTTACAATGAGCAGTTCTTC	CAISDPGQLYNEQFF	TRBD1	15	NA	TRBV10-3	TRBJ2-1
TGTGCCAGCAGGGGGCCAGGGGGCACTGAAGCTTTCTTT	CASRGPGGTEAFF	TRBD1	13	NA	TRBV6-5	TRBJ1-1
TGTGCCAGCAGTTACGACTCGGAGGGGCGCAATTCACCCCTCCACTTT	CASSYDSEGRNSPLHF	NA	16	NA	TRBV6-5	TRBJ1-6
TGTGCCAGCAGTTTCTCACAGGGGGGCACTGAAGCTTTCTTT	CASSFSQGGTEAFF	TRBD1	14	NA	TRBV6-5	TRBJ1-1
TGTGCCTCCTATTTAAATTGGGGAGGGACTGAAGCTTTCTTT	CASYLNWGGTEAFF	NA	14	once	TRBV30	TRBJ1-1
TGTGCCAGCAGACAAGGTGGGAGGGCCCTCAATGAGCAGTTCTTC	CASRQGGRALNEQFF	TRBD2	15	NA	TRBV7-2	TRBJ2-1
TGTGCCAGCAGCACGACAGCTTATAGCAATCAGCCCCAGCATTTT	CASSTTAYSNQPQHF	NA	15	NA	TRBV28	TRBJ1-5
TGTGCCAGCTCATTTTCCGACAGGGCAGGACCTGAAGCTTTCTTT	CASSFSDRAGPEAFF	TRBD1	15	NA	TRBV18	TRBJ1-1
TGTGCCAGCAGCCCCCGGGGGGGTAGCAATCAGCCCCAGCATTTT	CASSPRGGSNQPQHF	NA	15	NA	TRBV7-9	TRBJ1-5
TGTGCCAGCCTGAGAGATCCAGGGGGCATTTCACCCCTCCACTTT	CASLRDPGGISPLHF	TRBD1	15	NA	TRBV6-1	TRBJ1-6
TGCGGTATCCGGGGGGGCACTGAAGCTTTCTTT	CGIRGGTEAFF	NA	11	NA	TRBV20-1	TRBJ1-1
TGCGCCAGCAGCTTGGAGCAGGGTCAGAGGTACGAGCAGTACTTC	CASSLEQGQRYEQYF	NA	15	NA	TRBV5-1	TRBJ2-7
TGTGCCAGCAGCTTAAATGGCCCGGGACTACTCAGAGCCCATGAGCAGTTCTTC	CASSLNGPGLLRAHEQFF	TRBD2	18	NA	TRBV7-2	TRBJ2-1
TGTGCCAGCAGTGCGGACAGGGCGTTGAACACTGAAGCTTTCTTT	CASSADRALNTEAFF	TRBD1	15	once	TRBV2	TRBJ1-1
TGTGCCAGCAGCCCCCCCGGCGGGAGGGCCGCTCTAGACTACGAGCAGTACTTC	CASSPPGGRAALDYEQYF	TRBD2	18	NA	TRBV27	TRBJ2-7
TGTGCCAGCAGCACCGGGACTAGCGGGCGATACAATGAGCAGTTCTTC	CASSTGTSGRYNEQFF	TRBD2	16	NA	TRBV5-4	TRBJ2-1
TGTGCCACTAAGGACAGGGACCTCTCTGGAAACACCATATATTTT	CATKDRDLSGNTIYF	TRBD1	15	few	TRBV19	TRBJ1-3
TGTGCCAGCAGTGAAGGGGACTTATCCTACGAGCAGTACTTC	CASSEGDLSYEQYF	NA	14	NA	TRBV6-1	TRBJ2-7
TGTGCCAGCAGCCCACGACAGGGACCTAGCACAGATACGCAGTATTTT	CASSPRQGPSTDTQYF	TRBD1	16	NA	TRBV7-9	TRBJ2-3
TGTGCCAGTAGTATAGTTGACGGTACTAAAGCTTTCTTT	CASSIVDGTKAFF	NA	13	few	TRBV19	TRBJ1-1
TGTGCCAGCAGCTTAAGGGGCAACACCGGGGAGCTGTTTTTT	CASSLRGNTGELFF	NA	14	NA	TRBV7-3	TRBJ2-2
TGTGCCACGGCCGGGACAGGGTACTATGGCTACACCTTC	CATAGTGYYGYTF	TRBD1	13	NA	TRBV19	TRBJ1-2
TGTGCCAGCAGCTTCGGGGGGGGGTGGAATGAGCAGTTCTTC	CASSFGGGWNEQFF	TRBD2	14	NA	TRBV5-4	TRBJ2-1
TGCGCCAGCAGCGCGACAGCTGCAAACACCGGGGAGCTGTTTTTT	CASSATAANTGELFF	NA	15	NA	TRBV5-1	TRBJ2-2
TGTGCCAGCAGAGGACAGGGGGGCCCTGGAAACACCATATATTTT	CASRGQGGPGNTIYF	TRBD1	15	NA	TRBV6-6	TRBJ1-3
TGTGCCAGCAGCGCCCCAGCGGGAGGGTTCGAGACCCAGTACTTC	CASSAPAGGFETQYF	TRBD2	15	NA	TRBV9	TRBJ2-5
TGTGCCAGCTCACCACCGCGGGCGGGTGCCTTAACCGGGGAGCTGTTTTTT	CASSPPRAGALTGELFF	NA	17	few	TRBV18	TRBJ2-2
TGTGCCAGCAGCACAGCGAAGGAGGGGAACTATGGCTACACCTTC	CASSTAKEGNYGYTF	NA	15	NA	TRBV5-4	TRBJ1-2
TGTGCCAGCAGTGAAGTTTATAATGAAAAACTGTTTTTT	CASSEVYNEKLFF	NA	13	once	TRBV6-1	TRBJ1-4